The rows below give T cell receptor beta chains drawn from one sample of a study of Ad26.COV2.S vaccination and SARS-CoV-2 variants. Sequenced by immunoSEQ multiplex PCR; TCRdb stores in-frame clones only, minus some. The sample holds about 250,000 clones; 87% are singletons and the top ten take less than 3.5%. Sequenced here: peripheral blood, sampled in a trial of Ad26.COV2.S vaccine versus placebo. The receptors here all came from a person between 18 and 65 years old who received the Ad26.COV2.S COVID-19 vaccine or a placebo. Both conserved end residues are part of each CDR3. A D gene is named only where the DNA matches it firmly. A row's size may be missing; if present it is once, few, many or a size class.

j_gene,len,abundance,v_gene,d_gene,CDR3nt,CDR3aa
TRBJ1-1,15,few,TRBV6-2/TRBV6-3,-,TGTGCCAGCATCCCATCCGGACAGCCTAACACTGAAGCTTTCTTT,CASIPSGQPNTEAFF
TRBJ1-1,14,-,TRBV9,-,TGTGCCAGCAGCTTAGCTGGGGTAGGGACTGAAGCTTTCTTT,CASSLAGVGTEAFF
TRBJ1-1,14,once,TRBV19,-,TGTGCCAGTAGAGTATCAGGTTTGAACACTGAAGCTTTCTTT,CASRVSGLNTEAFF
TRBJ1-5,15,-,TRBV19,-,TGTGCCAGTAGTTGGGTAGATTCCAGCAATCAGCCCCAGCATTTT,CASSWVDSSNQPQHF
TRBJ2-7,14,-,TRBV19,-,TGTGCCACCGCTCCGGGACGGACGACCTACGAGCAGTACTTC,CATAPGRTTYEQYF
TRBJ2-7,14,-,TRBV27,-,TGTGCCAGCAGCGCCTTCGGGGTCGACTACGAGCAGTACTTC,CASSAFGVDYEQYF
TRBJ1-4,15,-,TRBV15,TRBD1,TGTGCCACCAGCGAATACAGGGGTACTAATGAAAAACTGTTTTTT,CATSEYRGTNEKLFF
TRBJ1-3,13,-,TRBV18,-,TGTGCCAGCTCACCGTCGGAGGGAAACACCATATATTTT,CASSPSEGNTIYF
TRBJ2-3,16,once,TRBV11-1,-,TGTGCCAGCAGCTTAAATGTTGGGGGCCAGGGAGATACGCAGTATTTT,CASSLNVGGQGDTQYF
TRBJ2-2,15,-,TRBV3-1/TRBV3-2,TRBD1,TGTGCCAGCACCCAGGGACAGCGGAACACCGGGGAGCTGTTTTTT,CASTQGQRNTGELFF
TRBJ1-1,11,-,TRBV12-3/TRBV12-4,-,TGTGCCAGCAGGAGGAAGCGAGAAGCTTTCTTT,CASRRKREAFF
TRBJ2-2,14,few,TRBV2,-,TGTGCCAGCAGTGGGGCCGTGAACACCGGGGAGCTGTTTTTT,CASSGAVNTGELFF
TRBJ2-3,16,-,TRBV19,-,TGTGCCAGTAGTACCTCGGCCGCGGGCCCCACAGATACGCAGTATTTT,CASSTSAAGPTDTQYF
TRBJ1-3,16,-,TRBV7-2,TRBD1,TGTGCCAGCAGCCCCCGGACAGGGGGGTCTGGAAACACCATATATTTT,CASSPRTGGSGNTIYF
TRBJ2-1,15,once,TRBV19,TRBD2,TGTGCCAGTAGACTAACGGGGGGGCCTTACAATGAGCAGTTCTTC,CASRLTGGPYNEQFF
TRBJ2-1,15,-,TRBV21-1,-,TGTGCCAGCAGCAAAACTAGCGGGAGCGTATATGAGCAGTTCTTC,CASSKTSGSVYEQFF
TRBJ1-6,14,-,TRBV5-6,-,TGTGCCAGCAGCCTGAGGGGCCAGAATTCACCCCTCCACTTT,CASSLRGQNSPLHF
TRBJ1-3,17,-,TRBV4-1,-,TGCGCCAGCAGCCAAGATCGAGGGCGTTTAACGAGAAACACCATATATTTT,CASSQDRGRLTRNTIYF
TRBJ2-1,16,-,TRBV6-5,TRBD2,TGTGCCAGCAGTTCCACTAGCGGGGGGGTTAGGGGTGAGCAGTTCTTC,CASSSTSGGVRGEQFF
TRBJ2-6,14,-,TRBV29-1,-,TGCAGCGTAGCTGGGGGCTCTGGGGCCAACGTCCTGACTTTC,CSVAGGSGANVLTF
TRBJ1-6,15,-,TRBV30,TRBD1,TGTGCCTGGGGACAGGTCAGCTCCTATAATTCACCCCTCCACTTT,CAWGQVSSYNSPLHF
TRBJ1-1,13,-,TRBV7-9,TRBD1,TGTGCCAGCAGCCAACAGGGGGCCACTGAAGCTTTCTTT,CASSQQGATEAFF
TRBJ1-1,12,-,TRBV30,-,TGTGCCTGGGGGCAGTGGAACACTGAAGCTTTCTTT,CAWGQWNTEAFF
TRBJ2-3,20,-,TRBV6-9,TRBD2,TGTGCCAGCAGCCCTCTGCCGGGACTAGCGGGGAACACTAGCACAGATACGCAGTATTTT,CASSPLPGLAGNTSTDTQYF
TRBJ2-1,15,-,TRBV5-1,TRBD2,TGCGCCAGCAGCGCGGGGGGGTTTTCCTACAATGAGCAGTTCTTC,CASSAGGFSYNEQFF
TRBJ1-2,14,-,TRBV5-6,-,TGTGCCAGCAGCTTGTTGGGGAGAAACTATGGCTACACCTTC,CASSLLGRNYGYTF
TRBJ1-1,15,few,TRBV6-4,-,TGTGCCAGCAGTGCACAGGGATCTGGGGACACTGAAGCTTTCTTT,CASSAQGSGDTEAFF
TRBJ2-3,16,-,TRBV25-1,-,TGTGCCAGCAGTGCCGTGCGAACAGGGATGACAGATACGCAGTATTTT,CASSAVRTGMTDTQYF
TRBJ1-2,14,-,TRBV4-3,-,TGCGCCAGCAGCCAAGATTACGGGGGGAATGGCTACACCTTC,CASSQDYGGNGYTF
TRBJ1-5,17,-,TRBV4-1,-,TGCGCCAGCACCCAAGAGGGGTTGGTGGTAGGTGATCAGCCCCAGCATTTT,CASTQEGLVVGDQPQHF
TRBJ1-3,15,-,TRBV4-2,-,TGTGCCAGCAGCCGGGACCAGAGCTCTGGAAACACCATATATTTT,CASSRDQSSGNTIYF
TRBJ2-5,16,once,TRBV7-2,TRBD2,TGTGCCAGCAGCGACGGGACTAGCGGGGTCCAAGAGACCCAGTACTTC,CASSDGTSGVQETQYF
TRBJ1-3,20,-,TRBV19,-,TGTGCCAGTAGTCCCCCTCGATTCTTTTCCGCAGGCCGTTCTGGAAACACCATATATTTT,CASSPPRFFSAGRSGNTIYF
TRBJ2-5,17,once,TRBV11-2,TRBD1,TGTGCCAGCAGCCCAGGGGGCGCGGGTCGAAGGCAAGAGACCCAGTACTTC,CASSPGGAGRRQETQYF
TRBJ2-3,18,-,TRBV5-5,-,TGTGCCAGCAGCTGGAGGGTCGGTGGGCGAAAGGGGCCAGATACGCAGTATTTT,CASSWRVGGRKGPDTQYF
TRBJ1-1,13,-,TRBV4-3,-,TGCGCCAGCAGCCAAGTTCTCGGCAATGAAGCTTTCTTT,CASSQVLGNEAFF
TRBJ1-4,18,-,TRBV5-7,TRBD1,TGTGCCAGCAGCGTTCGGACAGGGACTCAAGGAACTAATGAAAAACTGTTTTTT,CASSVRTGTQGTNEKLFF
TRBJ1-2,14,-,TRBV6-5,-,TGTGCCAGCACCAGCCCGGGGGGGCACTATGGCTACACCTTC,CASTSPGGHYGYTF
TRBJ1-1,16,-,TRBV5-6,-,TGTGCCAGCAGCTTGGCCACAAGGGGGGCGGACACTGAAGCTTTCTTT,CASSLATRGADTEAFF
TRBJ2-2,15,-,TRBV14,-,TGTGCCAGCAGCCAATATGGGCGTGCCACCGGGGAGCTGTTTTTT,CASSQYGRATGELFF
TRBJ1-4,15,once,TRBV2,-,TGTGCCAGCAGGGGCAGGCAATTAACTAATGAAAAACTGTTTTTT,CASRGRQLTNEKLFF
TRBJ2-7,15,once,TRBV7-9,-,TGTGCCAGCAGCCCAACCTATCCCGGCCCCTACGAGCAGTACTTC,CASSPTYPGPYEQYF
TRBJ2-3,15,-,TRBV24-1,TRBD2,TGTGCCACCAGTGATTTCGGGCGGGGGACAGATACGCAGTATTTT,CATSDFGRGTDTQYF
TRBJ2-1,17,-,TRBV7-2,-,TGTGCCAGCAGCTTATCGGTGCGTAGGGGCCGGTACAATGAGCAGTTCTTC,CASSLSVRRGRYNEQFF
TRBJ2-1,15,-,TRBV4-3,-,TGCGCCAGCAGCCAAGATTCGGCGGGTTTTAATGAGCAGTTCTTC,CASSQDSAGFNEQFF
TRBJ2-1,13,-,TRBV25-1,TRBD2,TGTGCCAGCAGCCTAGCGGGCATGGGTGAGCAGTTCTTC,CASSLAGMGEQFF
TRBJ1-4,15,-,TRBV18,-,TGTGCCAGCTCACCGAGGATCTCCCATGGTGAAAAACTGTTTTTT,CASSPRISHGEKLFF
TRBJ2-7,14,-,TRBV9,-,TGTGCCAGCAGCGTTGCTGGGGGGGCAACCGAGCAGTACTTC,CASSVAGGATEQYF
TRBJ2-5,13,-,TRBV4-3,-,TGCGCCAGCAGCCAAGATGAAGGTCGGACCCAGTACTTC,CASSQDEGRTQYF
TRBJ1-4,14,-,TRBV6-6,-,TGTGCCAGCAGGTCCCCAGGGCGCGGTGAAAAACTGTTTTTT,CASRSPGRGEKLFF
TRBJ2-5,12,-,TRBV7-9,-,TGTGCCAGCAGTTCTGGGGGGGAGACCCAGTACTTC,CASSSGGETQYF
TRBJ1-2,13,-,TRBV5-1,-,TGCGCCAGCAGCTTGGGTTCTAACTATGGCTACACCTTC,CASSLGSNYGYTF
TRBJ1-2,15,once,TRBV6-5,-,TGTGCCAGCAGAGCTTCTTGGGCAGCTAACTATGGCTACACCTTC,CASRASWAANYGYTF
TRBJ1-5,15,-,TRBV27,-,TGTGCCAGCAGTTCCTCAGGGGTTTTGCATCAGCCCCAGCATTTT,CASSSSGVLHQPQHF
TRBJ2-2,15,-,TRBV3-1/TRBV3-2,-,TGTGCCAGCACTTTAGTCGGGTACGGCACCGGGGAGCTGTTTTTT,CASTLVGYGTGELFF
TRBJ2-7,18,-,TRBV5-4,-,TGTGCCAGCAGCTTGGCGGGGACGGATACTAGGAGCTCCTACGAGCAGTACTTC,CASSLAGTDTRSSYEQYF
TRBJ2-5,15,-,TRBV9,-,TGTGCCAGCAGCGTAGGCCCAGGGAACCAAGAGACCCAGTACTTC,CASSVGPGNQETQYF
TRBJ1-5,14,-,TRBV2,TRBD1,TGTGCCATCTCCCGACAGGGCAATCATCAGCCCCAGCATTTT,CAISRQGNHQPQHF
TRBJ1-1,14,once,TRBV30,-,TGTGCCTGGAGTGTAAACCTGATGAACACTGAAGCTTTCTTT,CAWSVNLMNTEAFF